This T cell receptor beta chain is drawn from a study of identical twins. V shed 4 bases, J shed 10 bases, and the junction held 9 bases outside the gene matches. Germline V gene data show CDR1 as MDHEN and CDR2 as SYDVKM. The CDR3 length is 15 residues. There were only healthy Caucasians among the donors. This clonotype appeared a few times. Each CDR3 protein is one row after TCRdb ran MiXCR on the 5' RACE reads. The sample records around 550,000 distinct CDR3 sequences, around 15% being singletons. This sample was shared with a second study, whose subject was yellow fever vaccine responses in identical twins.

This TCR was recovered from a woman aged 18-29 years in good health. Input material: CD4+ T cells sorted from blood. The chain combines TRBV28 with TRBJ2-1, with TRBD2 matching over 11 bases. The DNA for the CDR3 is TGTGCCAGCAGTTCTTTAGCGGGAGGGATGGAAGAGCAGTTCTTC. Its protein product is CASSSLAGGMEEQFF.